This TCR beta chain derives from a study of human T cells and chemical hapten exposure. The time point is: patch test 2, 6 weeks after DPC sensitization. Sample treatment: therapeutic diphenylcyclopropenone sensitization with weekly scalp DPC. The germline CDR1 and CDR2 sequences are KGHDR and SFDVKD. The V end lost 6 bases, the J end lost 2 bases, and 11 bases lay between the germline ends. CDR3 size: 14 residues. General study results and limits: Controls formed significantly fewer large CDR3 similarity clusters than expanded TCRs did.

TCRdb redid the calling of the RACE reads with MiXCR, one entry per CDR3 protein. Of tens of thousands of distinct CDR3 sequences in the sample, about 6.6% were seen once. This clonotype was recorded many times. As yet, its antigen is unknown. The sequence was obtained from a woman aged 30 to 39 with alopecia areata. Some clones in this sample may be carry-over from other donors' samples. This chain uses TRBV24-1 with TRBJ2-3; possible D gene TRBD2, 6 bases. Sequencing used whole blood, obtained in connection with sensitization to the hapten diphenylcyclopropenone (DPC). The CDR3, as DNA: TGTGCCACCAGTCCTAGCGACCCCACAGATACGCAGTATTTT. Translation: CATSPSDPTDTQYF.